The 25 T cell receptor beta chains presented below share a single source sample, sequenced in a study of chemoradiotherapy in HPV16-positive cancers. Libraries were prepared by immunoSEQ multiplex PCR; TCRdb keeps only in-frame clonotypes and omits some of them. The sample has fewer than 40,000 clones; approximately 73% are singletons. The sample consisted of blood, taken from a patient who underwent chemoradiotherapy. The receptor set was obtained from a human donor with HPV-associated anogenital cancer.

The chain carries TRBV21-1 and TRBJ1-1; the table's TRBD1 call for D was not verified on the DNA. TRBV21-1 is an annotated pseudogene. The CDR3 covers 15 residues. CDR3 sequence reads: CASSKIRGLNTEAFF. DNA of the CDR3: TGTGCCAGCAGCAAAATAAGGGGGTTGAACACTGAAGCTTTCTTT.

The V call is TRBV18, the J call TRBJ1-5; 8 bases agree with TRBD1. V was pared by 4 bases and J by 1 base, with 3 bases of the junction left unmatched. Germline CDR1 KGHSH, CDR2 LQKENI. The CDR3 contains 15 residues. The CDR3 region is CASSLDRGSNQPQHF. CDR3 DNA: TGTGCCAGCTCACTCGACAGGGGAAGCAATCAGCCCCAGCATTTT.

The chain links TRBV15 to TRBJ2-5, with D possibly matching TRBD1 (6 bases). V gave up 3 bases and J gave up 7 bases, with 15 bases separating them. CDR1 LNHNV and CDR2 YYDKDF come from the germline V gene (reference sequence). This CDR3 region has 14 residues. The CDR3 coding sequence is TGTGCCACCAGCAGTTTAGACAGGAGCGTGACCCAGTACTTC. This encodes CATSSLDRSVTQYF. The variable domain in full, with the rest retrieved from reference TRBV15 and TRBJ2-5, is DAMVIQNPRYQVTQFGKPVTLSCSQTLNHNVMYWYQQKSSQAPKLLFHYYDKDFNNEADTPDNFQSRRPNTSFCFLDIRSPGLGDTAMYLCATSSLDRSVTQYFGPGTRLLVL.

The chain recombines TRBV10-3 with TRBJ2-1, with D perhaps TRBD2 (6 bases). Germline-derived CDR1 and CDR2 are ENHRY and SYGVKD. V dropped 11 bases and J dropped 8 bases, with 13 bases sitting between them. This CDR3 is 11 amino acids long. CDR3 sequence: CASGGIDEQFF. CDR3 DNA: TGTGCCTCCGGAGGGATTGATGAGCAGTTCTTC.

This CDR3 reads CASSQDYGYTF. The CDR3 DNA reads as TGTGCCAGCAGCCAAGACTATGGCTACACCTTC. V is TRBV14 and J is TRBJ1-2, with D unresolved. The V end lost 0 bases, the J end lost 4 bases, and 0 bases lay between the germline ends. CDR1 is SGHDN, CDR2 FVKESK, per germline. This CDR3 contains 11 residues.

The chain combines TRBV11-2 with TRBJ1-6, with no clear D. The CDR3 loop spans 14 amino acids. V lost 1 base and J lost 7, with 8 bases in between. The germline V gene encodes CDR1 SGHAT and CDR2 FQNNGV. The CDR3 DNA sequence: TGTGCCAGCAGCTTAGGAGGTTCCAATTCACCCCTCCACTTT. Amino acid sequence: CASSLGGSNSPLHF.

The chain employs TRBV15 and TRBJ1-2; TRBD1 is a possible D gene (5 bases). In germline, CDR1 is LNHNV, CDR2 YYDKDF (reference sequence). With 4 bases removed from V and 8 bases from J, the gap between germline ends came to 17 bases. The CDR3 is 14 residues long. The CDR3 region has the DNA TGTGCCACCAGCACCGTTCGGGGGTCACTCGGCTACACCTTC. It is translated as CATSTVRGSLGYTF.

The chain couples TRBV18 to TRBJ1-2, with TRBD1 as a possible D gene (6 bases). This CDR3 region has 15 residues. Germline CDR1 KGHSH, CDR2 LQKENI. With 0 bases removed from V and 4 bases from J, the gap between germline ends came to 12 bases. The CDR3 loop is CASSPPEWGAYGYTF. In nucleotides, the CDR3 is TGTGCCAGCTCACCACCTGAGTGGGGGGCCTATGGCTACACCTTC.

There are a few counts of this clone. This chain's CDR3 is CATSRLRIQDSPLHF. The CDR3 DNA follows: TGTGCCACCAGCAGGCTTAGAATTCAAGATTCACCCCTCCACTTT. The genes are TRBV15 and TRBJ1-6, with unresolved D. Trimming cost V 3 bases and J 8 bases, with 14 bases left between them. Germline V gene lookup returns CDR1 LNHNV and CDR2 YYDKDF (reference sequence). The CDR3 sequence is 15 residues long.

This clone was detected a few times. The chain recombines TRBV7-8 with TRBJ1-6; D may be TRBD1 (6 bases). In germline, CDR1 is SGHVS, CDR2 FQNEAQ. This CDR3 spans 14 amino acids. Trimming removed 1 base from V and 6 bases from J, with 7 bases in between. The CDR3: CASSLVDSNSPLHF. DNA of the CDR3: TGTGCCAGCAGCTTAGTGGACAGTAATTCACCCCTCCACTTT.

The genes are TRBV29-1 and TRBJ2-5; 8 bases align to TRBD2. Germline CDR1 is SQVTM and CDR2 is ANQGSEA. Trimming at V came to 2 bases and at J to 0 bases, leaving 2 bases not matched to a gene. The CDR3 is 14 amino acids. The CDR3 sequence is CSVEQLADQETQYF. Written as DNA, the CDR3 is TGCAGCGTTGAACAACTAGCGGACCAAGAGACCCAGTACTTC.

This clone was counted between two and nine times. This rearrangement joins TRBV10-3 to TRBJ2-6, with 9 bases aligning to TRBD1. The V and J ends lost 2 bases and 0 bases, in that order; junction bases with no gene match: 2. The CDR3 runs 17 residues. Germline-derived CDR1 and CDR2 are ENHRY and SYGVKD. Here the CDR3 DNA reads TGTGCCATCAGTGAGGAGGGACAGGGCTCTGGGGCCAACGTCCTGACTTTC. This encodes CAISEEGQGSGANVLTF.

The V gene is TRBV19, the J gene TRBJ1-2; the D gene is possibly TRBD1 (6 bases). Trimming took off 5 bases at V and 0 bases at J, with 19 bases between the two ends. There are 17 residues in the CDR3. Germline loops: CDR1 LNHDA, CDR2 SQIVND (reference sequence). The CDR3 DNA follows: TGTGCCAGTAGTTGGCAGGGGCCGACCTCAGCTAACTATGGCTACACCTTC. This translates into CASSWQGPTSANYGYTF.

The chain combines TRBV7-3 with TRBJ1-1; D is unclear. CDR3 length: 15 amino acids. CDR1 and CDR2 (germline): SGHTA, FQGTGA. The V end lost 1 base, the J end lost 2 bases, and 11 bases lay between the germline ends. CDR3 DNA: TGTGCCAGCAGCTTAAGTGGGCCCCTAAACACTGAAGCTTTCTTT. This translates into CASSLSGPLNTEAFF.

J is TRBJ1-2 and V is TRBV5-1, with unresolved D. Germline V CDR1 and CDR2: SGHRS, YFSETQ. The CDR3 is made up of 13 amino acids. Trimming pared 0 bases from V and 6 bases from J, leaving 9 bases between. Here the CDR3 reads CASSLEGRDGYTF. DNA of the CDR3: TGCGCCAGCAGCTTGGAAGGGAGGGATGGCTACACCTTC.

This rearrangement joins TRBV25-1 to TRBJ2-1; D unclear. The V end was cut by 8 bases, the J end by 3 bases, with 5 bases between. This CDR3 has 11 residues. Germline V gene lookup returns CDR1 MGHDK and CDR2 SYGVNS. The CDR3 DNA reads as TGTGCCAGCGCCGACTACAATGAGCAGTTCTTC. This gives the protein CASADYNEQFF.

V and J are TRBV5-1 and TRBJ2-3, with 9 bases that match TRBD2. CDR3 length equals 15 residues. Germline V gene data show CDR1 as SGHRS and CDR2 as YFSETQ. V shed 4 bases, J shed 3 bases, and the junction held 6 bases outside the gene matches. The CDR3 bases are TGCGCCAGCAGCGGCGCGGGACTAGCAACAGATACGCAGTATTTT. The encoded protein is CASSGAGLATDTQYF.

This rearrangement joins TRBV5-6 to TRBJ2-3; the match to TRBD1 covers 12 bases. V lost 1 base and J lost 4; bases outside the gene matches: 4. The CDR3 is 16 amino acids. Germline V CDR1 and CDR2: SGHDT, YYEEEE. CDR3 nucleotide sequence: TGTGCCAGCAGCTTGTCGGGACAGGGGGCCGCAGATACGCAGTATTTT. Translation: CASSLSGQGAADTQYF.

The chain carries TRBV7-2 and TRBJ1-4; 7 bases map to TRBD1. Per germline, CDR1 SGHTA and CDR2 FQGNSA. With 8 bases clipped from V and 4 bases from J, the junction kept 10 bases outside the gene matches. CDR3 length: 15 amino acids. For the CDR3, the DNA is TGTGCCAGCGGCGTTACAGGGGCCTTTAATGAAAAACTGTTTTTT. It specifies CASGVTGAFNEKLFF.

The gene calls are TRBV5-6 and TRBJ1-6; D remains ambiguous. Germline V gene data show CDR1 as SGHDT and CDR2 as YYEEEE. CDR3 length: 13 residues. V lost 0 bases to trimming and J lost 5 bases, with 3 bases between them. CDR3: CASSLGDNSPLHF. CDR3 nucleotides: TGTGCCAGCAGCTTGGGGGATAATTCACCCCTCCACTTT.

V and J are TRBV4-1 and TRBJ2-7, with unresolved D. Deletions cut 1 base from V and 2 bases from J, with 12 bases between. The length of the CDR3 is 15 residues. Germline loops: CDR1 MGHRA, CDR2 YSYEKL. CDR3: CASSQAQGMPYEQYF. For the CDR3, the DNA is TGCGCCAGCAGCCAAGCGCAAGGGATGCCCTACGAGCAGTACTTC.

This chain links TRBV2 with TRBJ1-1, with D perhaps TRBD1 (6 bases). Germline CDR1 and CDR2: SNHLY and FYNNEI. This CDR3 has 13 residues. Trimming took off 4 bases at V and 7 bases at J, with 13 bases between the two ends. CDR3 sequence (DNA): TGTGCCAGCAGTGGGGACATATTAAATGAAGCTTTCTTT. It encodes CASSGDILNEAFF.

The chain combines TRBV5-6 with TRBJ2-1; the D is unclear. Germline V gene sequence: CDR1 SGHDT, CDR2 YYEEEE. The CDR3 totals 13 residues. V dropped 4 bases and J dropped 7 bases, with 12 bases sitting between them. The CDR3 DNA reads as TGTGCCAGCAGCACCCGCACCGGGAATGAGCAGTTCTTC. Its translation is CASSTRTGNEQFF.

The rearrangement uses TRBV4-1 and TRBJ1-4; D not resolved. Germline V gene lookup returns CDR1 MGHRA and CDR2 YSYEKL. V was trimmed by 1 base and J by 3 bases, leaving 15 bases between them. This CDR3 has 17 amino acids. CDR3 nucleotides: TGCGCCAGCAGCCAAGTCCCCATATGGGCCGCTAATGAAAAACTGTTTTTT. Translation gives CASSQVPIWAANEKLFF.

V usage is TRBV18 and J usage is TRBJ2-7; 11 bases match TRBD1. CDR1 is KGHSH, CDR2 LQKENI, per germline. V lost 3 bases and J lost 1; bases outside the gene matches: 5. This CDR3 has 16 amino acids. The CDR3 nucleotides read TGTGCCAGCTCACCCCCCGGGACAGGGGGATCCTACGAGCAGTACTTC. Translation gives CASSPPGTGGSYEQYF.